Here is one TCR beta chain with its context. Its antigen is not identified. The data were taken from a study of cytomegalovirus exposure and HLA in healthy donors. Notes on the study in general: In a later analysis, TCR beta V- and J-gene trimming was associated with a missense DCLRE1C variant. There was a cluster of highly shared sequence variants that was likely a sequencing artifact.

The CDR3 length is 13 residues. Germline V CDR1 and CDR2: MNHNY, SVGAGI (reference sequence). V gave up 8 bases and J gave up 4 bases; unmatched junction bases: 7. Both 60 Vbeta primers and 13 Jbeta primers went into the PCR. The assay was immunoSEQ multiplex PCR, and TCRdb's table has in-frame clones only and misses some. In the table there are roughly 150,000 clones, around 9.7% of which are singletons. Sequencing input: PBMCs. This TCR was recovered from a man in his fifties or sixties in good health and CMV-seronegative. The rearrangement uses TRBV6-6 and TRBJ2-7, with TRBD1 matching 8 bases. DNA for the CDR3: TGTGCCAGCTATGGGACAGGTGCGTACGAGCAGTACTTC. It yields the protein CASYGTGAYEQYF.